The 20 T cell receptor beta chains reported below all come from one sample, sequenced in a study of cytomegalovirus exposure and HLA in healthy donors. TCRdb's copy holds only in-frame clones and misses some; the assay was immunoSEQ multiplex PCR. The repertoire consists of about 200,000 clones, with 70% to 85% occurring once and the leading ten covering under 15%. Sequencing used PBMCs. Receptor source: a woman younger than 45 in good health and CMV-seropositive.

The rearrangement links TRBV27 to TRBJ1-5; possible D gene TRBD1, 5 bases. Trimming left V 1 base short and J 7 bases short, with 8 bases between. The CDR3 is 13 amino acids. Looked up from germline, CDR1 is MNHEY and CDR2 is SMNVEV (reference sequence). CDR3 loop: CASSLFQGQPQHF. The CDR3 DNA reads TGTGCCAGCAGTTTATTTCAGGGCCAGCCCCAGCATTTT.

The chain has TRBV27 and TRBJ2-7; D is unclear. Germline loops: CDR1 MNHEY, CDR2 SMNVEV (reference sequence). The CDR3 is 12 residues long. V dropped 5 bases and J dropped 3 bases, with 8 bases sitting between them. CDR3 nucleotide sequence: TGTGCCAGCAGTGCGACAAGCTACGAGCAGTACTTC. It translates to CASSATSYEQYF.

This clone was seen a few times. The chain employs TRBV4-2 and TRBJ2-2; TRBD1 matches 8 bases. Germline V gives CDR1 LGHNA, CDR2 YNFKEQ. This CDR3 region has 18 residues. V lost 0 bases and J lost 6; bases outside the gene matches: 12. CDR3 in amino acids: CASSQDSRTGWVAGELFF. The CDR3 coding sequence is TGTGCCAGCAGCCAAGATTCTCGGACAGGGTGGGTCGCCGGGGAGCTGTTTTTT.

The chain combines TRBV29-1 with TRBJ2-3; D might be TRBD2 (5 bases). This CDR3 region has 11 residues. Deletions cut 5 bases from V and 12 bases from J, with 15 bases between. From germline, CDR1 is SQVTM and CDR2 ANQGSEA. The CDR3 coding sequence is TGCAGCGTTAAGGACTCGCCTAGTCAGTATTTT. Encoded protein: CSVKDSPSQYF.

J is TRBJ1-1 and V is TRBV6-5; TRBD1 matches at 7 bases. Germline CDR1 MNHEY, CDR2 SVGAGI. CDR3 length: 15 residues. V lost 4 bases, J lost 1 base, and 6 bases stayed unmatched. CDR3 nucleotides: TGTGCCAGCAGTTTCTCGTACAGGGGGAACACTGAAGCTTTCTTT. Amino acids: CASSFSYRGNTEAFF.

The V gene is TRBV7-9, the J gene TRBJ2-5; possible D gene TRBD2, 6 bases. V lost 0 bases, J lost 4 bases, and 9 bases lay in between. The germline gives CDR1 SEHNR, CDR2 FQNEAQ (reference sequence). CDR3 size: 14 residues. Written as DNA, the CDR3 is TGTGCCAGCAGCTTAGCGCTCGGGGGAGAGACCCAGTACTTC. This codes for CASSLALGGETQYF. Together with reference TRBV7-9 and TRBJ2-5, the CDR3 gives the full variable domain: DTGVSQNPRHKITKRGQNVTFRCDPISEHNRLYWYRQTLGQGPEFLTYFQNEAQLEKSRLLSDRFSAERPKGSFSTLEIQRTEQGDSAMYLCASSLALGGETQYFGPGTRLLVL.

The chain employs TRBV28 and TRBJ2-3, with 11 positions matching TRBD2. After removal of 5 bases from V and 9 bases from J, the junction contained 7 bases not matched to a gene. The germline gives CDR1 MDHEN, CDR2 SYDVKM. CDR3 size: 14 residues. The CDR3 DNA sequence: TGTGCCAGCAGTATTACTAGCGGGAGTGGAACGCAGTATTTT. Translation gives CASSITSGSGTQYF.

This chain joins TRBV25-1 and TRBJ2-4; D remains unclear. Germline-derived CDR1 and CDR2 are MGHDK and SYGVNS. Between the trimmed V and J ends, which lost 1 base and 5 bases, there was a span of 9 bases. The CDR3 is made up of 14 amino acids. In DNA, the CDR3 is TGTGCCAGCAGTGAATCGGTCGCCCAAAACATTCAGTACTTC. Translated: CASSESVAQNIQYF. The full variable domain, in which reference TRBV25-1 and TRBJ2-4 provide the parts outside the CDR3, is EADIYQTPRYLVIGTGKKITLECSQTMGHDKMYWYQQDPGMELHLIHYSYGVNSTEKGDLSSESTVSRIRTEHFPLTLESARPSHTSQYLCASSESVAQNIQYFGAGTRLSVL.

V and J are TRBV28 and TRBJ2-7, with 9 positions matching TRBD1. Germline loops: CDR1 MDHEN, CDR2 SYDVKM. J lost 3 bases, V lost 7 bases, and 13 bases had no gene match. This CDR3 is built from 16 residues. CDR3 coding DNA: TGTGCCAGCACCCTGTACACAGGGGGCTTGAACTACGAGCAGTACTTC. It is translated as CASTLYTGGLNYEQYF.

This clone was recorded only once. V and J are TRBV29-1 and TRBJ2-3; 7 bases align to TRBD2. Germline CDR1 is SQVTM and CDR2 is ANQGSEA. This CDR3 has 14 amino acids. Unmatched junction bases numbered 2, after V lost 2 bases and J lost 0 bases. CDR3: CSVELAVSTDTQYF. CDR3 DNA: TGCAGCGTTGAACTAGCGGTTAGCACAGATACGCAGTATTTT.

This CDR3 reads CASSPPSGRLQETQYF. As DNA, the CDR3 is TGTGCCAGCTCACCACCGAGCGGGAGGCTTCAAGAGACCCAGTACTTC. J is TRBJ2-5 and V is TRBV18; 9 positions agree with TRBD2. Trimming at V came to 0 bases and at J to 2 bases, leaving 4 bases not matched to a gene. This CDR3 contains 16 residues. CDR1 and CDR2 from the germline V gene are KGHSH and LQKENI.

The chain couples TRBV4-1 to TRBJ2-1, with TRBD2 matching 10 bases. With 4 bases clipped from V and 1 base from J, the junction kept 10 bases outside the gene matches. The length of the CDR3 is 18 residues. Germline lookup yields CDR1 MGHRA and CDR2 YSYEKL. DNA of the CDR3: TGCGCCAGCAGCCCCCTCCGCGGAGCGGGAGGGTCCTACAATGAGCAGTTCTTC. Amino acids: CASSPLRGAGGSYNEQFF.

The chain recombines TRBV2 with TRBJ1-2; D may be TRBD1 (6 bases). The CDR3 runs to 17 residues. Germline CDR1 reads SNHLY; CDR2 reads FYNNEI. V was cut by 6 bases and J by 4 bases, with 24 bases left in between. CDR3 loop: CASSLQGTYYIGYGYTF. The CDR3, as DNA: TGTGCCAGCAGCCTACAGGGTACCTATTATATAGGCTATGGCTACACCTTC.

Of note for this clone: Other DNA variants within this sample encode the same CDR3. The V gene is TRBV30, the J gene TRBJ2-7; D is undetermined. The CDR3 extends over 12 amino acids. The ends were cut back, 3 bases at V and 1 base at J, with 7 bases in the middle. Looked up from germline, CDR1 is GTSNPN and CDR2 is SVGIG (reference sequence). CDR3 nucleotide sequence: TGTGCCTGGAGCGCTAGTTCCTACGAGCAGTACTTC. Encoded protein: CAWSASSYEQYF.

Written as DNA, the CDR3 is TGTGCCAGCACGGCCAGCGGGAGACTTCCAGGATTGGCAGATACGCAGTATTTT. It encodes CASTASGRLPGLADTQYF. The genes are TRBV2 and TRBJ2-3; 8 positions match TRBD2. Germline V lookup: CDR1 SNHLY, CDR2 FYNNEI. Trimming at V came to 7 bases and at J to 4 bases, leaving 19 bases not matched to a gene. This CDR3 is built from 18 residues.

The gene calls are TRBV14 and TRBJ2-1; a possible D gene is TRBD2 (6 bases). V was shortened by 0 bases and J by 9 bases, with 21 bases between the two germline ends. The CDR3 extends over 17 amino acids. Germline CDR1 is SGHDN and CDR2 is FVKESK. The CDR3 protein is CASSQEIAGLTRGEQFF. As DNA, the CDR3 is TGTGCCAGCAGCCAAGAAATTGCGGGACTGACTCGGGGTGAGCAGTTCTTC.

The table lists this clone with a few counts. The chain is built from TRBV25-1 and TRBJ2-2; 7 nucleotides align to TRBD1. The germline V gene encodes CDR1 MGHDK and CDR2 SYGVNS. The junction had 15 bases not matched to a gene; V was cut back by 5 bases and J by 3 bases. The CDR3 extends over 18 amino acids. The CDR3 DNA reads as TGTGCCAGCAGTAACACGAAAGCCGGGACAGTCGACACCGGGGAGCTGTTTTTT. Translated: CASSNTKAGTVDTGELFF.

This chain links TRBV15 with TRBJ2-7, with TRBD2 matching 14 bases. CDR3 length: 15 residues. CDR1 is LNHNV, CDR2 YYDKDF, per germline (reference sequence). Trimming at V came to 9 bases and at J to 5 bases, leaving 9 bases not matched to a gene. CDR3 in amino acids: CATRSGLAGVHEQYF. CDR3 coding DNA: TGTGCCACACGATCGGGACTAGCGGGAGTTCACGAGCAGTACTTC.

This sequence joins TRBV2 and TRBJ2-4, with TRBD2 identical over 9 bases. The CDR3 totals 15 residues. V lost 3 bases, J lost 7 bases, and 7 bases stayed unmatched. Looked up from germline, CDR1 is SNHLY and CDR2 is FYNNEI. CDR3 residues: CASSETSGNGNIQYF. CDR3 coding DNA: TGTGCCAGCAGTGAGACTAGCGGAAACGGGAACATTCAGTACTTC.

This chain joins TRBV7-8 and TRBJ1-1; the D is unclear. CDR3 length: 13 amino acids. V shed 0 bases and J shed 11 bases, with 13 bases lying between them. Germline V gives CDR1 SGHVS, CDR2 FQNEAQ. CDR3 nucleotide sequence: TGTGCCAGCAGCTTAGCACTCCCGCGGAACGCTTTCTTT. Translated: CASSLALPRNAFF.